This T cell receptor beta chain emerged from a study of T cells in Graves' hyperthyroidism and ophthalmopathy. Study context: Blood from the periphery was taken at initial diagnosis, before any treatment.

Clinical symptoms, serum thyroxine and TRAb, thyroid ultrasound and orbital computed tomography were used for the diagnoses. V lost 5 bases, J lost 8 bases, and 15 bases lay in between. Germline V lookup: CDR1 SGHTA, CDR2 FQGNSA. The CDR3 totals 13 residues. TCR beta CDR3 sequences were amplified from RNA transcripts. HTBI primers were the set used in a first-round RT-PCR of the TCR CDR3. TCRdb analysed the multiplex PCR reads with MiXCR anew, one entry per CDR3 protein. The table shows 600,000 to 800,000 distinct CDR3 sequences, with just over 35% occurring only once. The material sequenced was blood. The genes are TRBV7-2 and TRBJ1-2; no reliable D call. This sequence originates from a woman between 40 and 50 years old with Graves' hyperthyroidism. The CDR3 DNA sequence: TGTGCCAGCAGCGACGGCCGGGTTGAAGGCTACACCTTC. Residues: CASSDGRVEGYTF.